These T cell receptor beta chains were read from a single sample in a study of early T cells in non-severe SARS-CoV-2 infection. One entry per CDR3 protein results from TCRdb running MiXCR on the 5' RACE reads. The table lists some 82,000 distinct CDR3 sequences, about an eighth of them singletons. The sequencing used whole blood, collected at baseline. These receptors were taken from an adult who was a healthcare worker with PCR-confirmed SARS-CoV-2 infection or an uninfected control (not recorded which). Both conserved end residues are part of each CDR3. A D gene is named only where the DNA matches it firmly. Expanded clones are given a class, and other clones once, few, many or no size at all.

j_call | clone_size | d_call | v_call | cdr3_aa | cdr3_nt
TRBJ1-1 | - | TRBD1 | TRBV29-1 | CSVDRLLNTEAFF | TGCAGCGTGGACAGGTTATTGAACACTGAAGCTTTCTTT
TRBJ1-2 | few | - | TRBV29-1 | CSVYQAPYGYTF | TGCAGCGTTTACCAGGCGCCCTATGGCTACACCTTC
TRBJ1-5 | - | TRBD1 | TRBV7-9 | CASSQGGLSNQPQHF | TGTGCCAGCAGCCAGGGGGGCCTTAGCAATCAGCCCCAGCATTTT
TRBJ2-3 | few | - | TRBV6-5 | CASSYRGGTDTQYF | TGTGCCAGCAGTTACAGGGGCGGCACAGATACGCAGTATTTT
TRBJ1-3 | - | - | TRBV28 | CASSPFMRGTGNTIYF | TGTGCCAGCAGTCCCTTTATGCGGGGGACTGGAAACACCATATATTTT
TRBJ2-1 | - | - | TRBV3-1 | CASSPDSAPVDEQFF | TGTGCCAGCAGCCCGGACAGCGCCCCCGTGGATGAGCAGTTCTTC
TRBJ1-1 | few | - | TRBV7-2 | CASSLVEWGTEAFF | TGTGCCAGCAGCTTAGTTGAATGGGGCACTGAAGCTTTCTTT
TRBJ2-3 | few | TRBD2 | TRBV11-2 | CASSIPSGKRTDTQYF | TGTGCCAGCAGCATACCTAGCGGGAAAAGGACAGATACGCAGTATTTT
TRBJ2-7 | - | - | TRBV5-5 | CASSWRVSYGAHEQYF | TGTGCCAGCAGCTGGCGGGTCAGTTACGGGGCTCACGAGCAGTACTTC
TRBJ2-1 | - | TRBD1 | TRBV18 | CASSRRDRVDNEQFF | TGTGCCAGCTCCCGCCGGGACAGGGTTGACAATGAGCAGTTCTTC
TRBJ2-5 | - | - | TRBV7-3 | CASSLTGRVGETQYF | TGTGCCAGCAGCTTAACTGGCAGGGTAGGAGAGACCCAGTACTTC
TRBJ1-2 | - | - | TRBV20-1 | CSATDSTNYGYTF | TGCAGTGCTACGGACAGCACTAACTATGGCTACACCTTC
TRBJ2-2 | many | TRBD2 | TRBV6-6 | CASTGLAGSGELFF | TGTGCCAGCACCGGACTAGCGGGTTCCGGGGAGCTGTTTTTT
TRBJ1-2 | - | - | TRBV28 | CASSLTKGYGYTF | TGTGCCAGCAGTTTAACGAAGGGCTATGGCTACACCTTC
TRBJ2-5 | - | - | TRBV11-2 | CASRPGGKETQYF | TGTGCCAGCAGGCCAGGGGGGAAAGAGACCCAGTACTTC
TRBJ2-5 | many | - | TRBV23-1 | CASSQSGNRRETQYF | TGCGCCAGCAGTCAATCGGGAAACCGCCGGGAGACCCAGTACTTC
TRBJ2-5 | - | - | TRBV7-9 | CASSLDLRVGETQYF | TGTGCCAGCAGCTTAGATCTGCGGGTTGGAGAGACCCAGTACTTC
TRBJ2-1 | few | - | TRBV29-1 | CSVEGNNEQFF | TGCAGCGTCGAAGGAAATAATGAGCAGTTCTTC
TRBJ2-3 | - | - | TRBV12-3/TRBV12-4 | CASRSRNRPDTQYF | TGTGCCAGCAGATCTCGAAATCGGCCAGATACGCAGTATTTT
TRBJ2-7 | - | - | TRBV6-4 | CASREGRSYEQYF | TGTGCCAGCAGAGAGGGACGGTCCTACGAGCAGTACTTC
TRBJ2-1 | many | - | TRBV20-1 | CSESRGLGYNEQFF | TGCAGTGAGAGTCGGGGATTAGGCTACAATGAGCAGTTCTTC
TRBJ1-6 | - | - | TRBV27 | CASSLGRTYNSPLHF | TGTGCCAGCAGTTTGGGCAGGACCTATAATTCACCCCTCCACTTT
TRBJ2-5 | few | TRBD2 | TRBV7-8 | CASSRRPGGPVVETQYF | TGTGCCAGCAGCCGACGTCCGGGAGGCCCCGTTGTAGAGACCCAGTACTTC
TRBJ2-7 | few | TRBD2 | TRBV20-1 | CSARDQGLAGAGPSEQYF | TGCAGTGCTAGAGATCAAGGACTAGCGGGAGCTGGGCCGTCCGAGCAGTACTTC
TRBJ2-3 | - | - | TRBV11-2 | CASSQPHGRGTDTQYF | TGTGCCAGCAGCCAACCCCATGGGCGGGGCACAGATACGCAGTATTTT
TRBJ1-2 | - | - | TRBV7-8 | CASSPRTASYGYTF | TGTGCCAGCAGCCCAAGGACTGCGAGCTATGGCTACACCTTC
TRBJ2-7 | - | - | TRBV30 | CAWSVQPGGEQYF | TGTGCCTGGAGTGTACAGCCCGGGGGCGAGCAGTACTTC
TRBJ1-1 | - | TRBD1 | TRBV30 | CAWETGGGTEAFF | TGTGCCTGGGAAACAGGGGGCGGTACTGAAGCTTTCTTT
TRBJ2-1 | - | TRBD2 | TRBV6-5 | CASSSRTSGRAGNEQFF | TGTGCCAGCAGTTCCCGGACTAGCGGGAGGGCCGGGAATGAGCAGTTCTTC
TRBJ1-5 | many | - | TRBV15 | CATSRGDSRPPRPQHF | TGTGCCACCAGCAGAGGGGACTCAAGGCCCCCAAGGCCCCAGCATTTT
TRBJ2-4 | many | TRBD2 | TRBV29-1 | CSVPATSGGPGAKNIQYF | TGCAGCGTTCCAGCGACTAGCGGGGGCCCCGGAGCCAAAAACATTCAGTACTTC
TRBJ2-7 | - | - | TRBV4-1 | CASSHHGYEQYF | TGCGCCAGCAGCCATCACGGGTACGAGCAGTACTTC
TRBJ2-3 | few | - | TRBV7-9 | CASSLAGTIDTQYF | TGTGCCAGCAGCTTAGCTGGGACAATAGATACGCAGTATTTT
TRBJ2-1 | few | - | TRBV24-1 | CATSEELYNEQFF | TGTGCCACCAGTGAAGAGCTGTACAATGAGCAGTTCTTC
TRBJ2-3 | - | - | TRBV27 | CASSIGQSTDTQYF | TGTGCCAGCAGTATCGGACAGTCCACAGATACGCAGTATTTT
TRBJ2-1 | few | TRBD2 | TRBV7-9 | CATTLSGYNEQFF | TGTGCCACCACCCTTAGCGGGTACAATGAGCAGTTCTTC
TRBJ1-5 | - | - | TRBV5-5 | CASSLAPAVYSNQPQHF | TGTGCCAGCAGCTTGGCGCCAGCTGTCTATAGCAATCAGCCCCAGCATTTT
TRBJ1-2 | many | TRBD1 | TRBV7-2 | CASSPRTGLNYGYTF | TGTGCCAGCAGCCCCAGGACAGGGCTTAACTATGGCTACACCTTC
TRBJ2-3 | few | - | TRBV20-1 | CSAPFRTTDTQYF | TGCAGTGCTCCGTTCCGGACCACAGATACGCAGTATTTT
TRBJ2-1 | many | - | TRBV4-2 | CASSPEGPDSSYNEQFF | TGTGCCAGCAGCCCCGAGGGGCCTGATAGCTCCTACAATGAGCAGTTCTTC
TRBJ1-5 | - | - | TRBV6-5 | CASSYSSLGAQHF | TGTGCCAGCAGTTACTCATCTCTCGGGGCCCAGCATTTT
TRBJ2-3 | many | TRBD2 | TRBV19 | CASRITSGRSTDTQYF | TGTGCCAGTAGGATAACTAGCGGGAGAAGCACAGATACGCAGTATTTT
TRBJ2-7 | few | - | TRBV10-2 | CASSQQRGGGYEQYF | TGCGCCAGCAGCCAACAGCGGGGAGGGGGCTACGAGCAGTACTTC
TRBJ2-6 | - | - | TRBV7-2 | CASSLERSTAWLPLSGANVLTF | TGTGCCAGCAGCTTAGAAAGGTCTACAGCGTGGTTACCTCTCTCTGGGGCCAACGTCCTGACTTTC
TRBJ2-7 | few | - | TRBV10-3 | CAISESPRGEQYF | TGTGCCATCAGTGAGTCCCCCCGGGGAGAGCAGTACTTC
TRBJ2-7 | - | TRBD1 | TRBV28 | CASAGTGLSYEQYF | TGTGCCAGCGCCGGGACAGGCCTCTCCTACGAGCAGTACTTC
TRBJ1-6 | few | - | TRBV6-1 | CASSEPRGTYNSPLHF | TGTGCCAGCAGTGAGCCGAGGGGAACCTATAATTCACCCCTCCACTTT
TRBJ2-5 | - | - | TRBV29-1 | CSVPEGETQYF | TGCAGCGTCCCGGAGGGAGAGACCCAGTACTTC
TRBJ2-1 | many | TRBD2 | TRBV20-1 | CSASSETSGANEQFF | TGCAGTGCCTCTAGTGAGACTAGCGGGGCGAATGAGCAGTTCTTC
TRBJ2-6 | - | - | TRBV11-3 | CASLGAGANVLTF | TGTGCCAGCCTGGGAGCTGGGGCCAACGTCCTGACTTTC
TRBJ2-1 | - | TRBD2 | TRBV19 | CASSIMLAGAGEQFF | TGTGCCAGTAGTATCATGCTAGCGGGAGCGGGTGAGCAGTTCTTC
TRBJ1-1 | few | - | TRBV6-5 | CASRTAKLGNTEAFF | TGTGCCAGCAGAACCGCCAAATTGGGCAACACTGAAGCTTTCTTT
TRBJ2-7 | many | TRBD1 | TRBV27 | CASSRQGSHEQYF | TGTGCCAGCAGCCGACAGGGCAGCCACGAGCAGTACTTC
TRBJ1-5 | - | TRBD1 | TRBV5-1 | CASSLTGQGAGEPQHF | TGCGCCAGCAGCTTAACCGGACAGGGGGCAGGAGAGCCCCAGCATTTT
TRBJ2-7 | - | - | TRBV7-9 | CASSPLGQRGIEQYF | TGTGCCAGCAGCCCCCTCGGACAACGGGGCATCGAGCAGTACTTC
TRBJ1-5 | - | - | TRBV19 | CASSDRYSNQPQHF | TGTGCCAGCAGCGACAGGTATAGCAATCAGCCCCAGCATTTT
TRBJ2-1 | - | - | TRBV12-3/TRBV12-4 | CASRPGQAFYNEQFF | TGTGCCAGCAGGCCGGGACAAGCGTTCTACAATGAGCAGTTCTTC